This TCR beta chain was sequenced during a study of tumor-infiltrating lymphocytes in primary liver carcinoma. The wider study: The yield of productive TCRbeta reads per sample was roughly 3.5 to 7.13 million and was similar across tissue types.

Of note for this clonotype: Its antigen is as yet unknown.

Production of TCR beta cDNA used about 500 ng total RNA together with a constant-region primer. Amplification in three nested multiplex PCR rounds with slightly modified ARM-PCR gave rise to TCR beta libraries. The first two PCR rounds used TRBV1-TRBV30 primers with a Cbeta primer, roughly 10 cycles each. From the multiplex PCR reads, TCRdb called clonotypes with MiXCR, one entry per CDR3 protein. Among some 120,000 distinct CDR3 sequences listed, 64% were seen once. Study observations and caveats: The overlap of tumor-adjacent and tumor-blood pairs was smaller than that of tumor region pairs.

The germline CDR1 and CDR2 sequences are MNHNS and SASEGT. This CDR3 is 13 amino acids long. V lost 3 bases and J 7 bases, leaving 13 bases between the germline ends. RNA and DNA were co-extracted from roughly 20-30 mg of unsorted bulk tissue. Sample: liver tumor tissue from sampling region 3. Subset meaning: tumor region T3, left-lateral pole. This sequence was found in a woman in her sixties or seventies with primary liver carcinoma and hepatitis B virus infection. The gene calls are TRBV6-1 and TRBJ2-7; no definite D call. The CDR3 spells CASSDQWTREQYF. The CDR3, as DNA: TGTGCCAGCAGTGACCAATGGACGAGGGAGCAGTACTTC.